A single sample gave rise to the 11 T cell receptor beta chains below, sequenced in a study of human T cells and chemical hapten exposure (dated by TCRdb to the early 2020s). The library relied on RACE. The sequencer listed for this sample is NextSeq 500. TCRdb reran the public reads through fastp at Q25 and MiXCR, keeping productive beta chains. Each CDR3 protein appears once, grouped with its most common genes and DNA. Across this sample there are roughly 52,000 distinct CDR3 sequences, with less than 10% seen only once. The ten largest account for 1.7% of the sample. The time point label corresponds to: patch test 2, 6 weeks after DPC sensitization. Sample treatment or condition, as interpreted from the label and publication: therapeutic diphenylcyclopropenone sensitization with weekly scalp DPC. The input for sequencing was whole blood, taken in connection with sensitization to the hapten diphenylcyclopropenone (DPC). The source is a woman in her fifties or sixties with alopecia areata. Some clones in this sample may be carry-over from other donors' samples.

The chain combines TRBV15 with TRBJ2-1, with D unclear. From germline, CDR1 is LNHNV and CDR2 YYDKDF (reference sequence). Trimming removed 0 bases from V and 7 bases from J, with 13 bases in between. The CDR3 consists of 15 residues. The CDR3 bases are TGTGCCACCAGCAGAGATCGGAGCCCGGGTAATGAGCAGTTCTTC. Translation gives CATSRDRSPGNEQFF.

The chain uses TRBV18 and TRBJ2-7; 13 positions match TRBD2. CDR1 and CDR2 from the germline V gene are KGHSH and LQKENI. V lost 5 bases to trimming and J lost 4 bases; unmatched junction nucleotides: 5. The CDR3 is 15 residues long. The DNA for the CDR3 is TGTGCCAGCTCATCGCCGGGACTAGCGGGATACGAGCAGTACTTC. It specifies CASSSPGLAGYEQYF.

This clonotype occurred many times. V is TRBV4-2 and J is TRBJ1-4; TRBD1 might be the D (5 bases). Trimming took off 2 bases at V and 7 bases at J, with 11 bases between the two ends. Germline V CDR1 and CDR2: LGHNA, YNFKEQ. CDR3 length equals 14 residues. CDR3 bases: TGTGCCAGCAGCCAAACAGGCCTGGGTGAAAAACTGTTTTTT. Encoded protein: CASSQTGLGEKLFF.

This clonotype was counted many times. The chain recombines TRBV5-1 with TRBJ1-1, with a weak D call TRBD1 (5 bases). Germline V gives CDR1 SGHRS, CDR2 YFSETQ. Trimming removed 0 bases from V and 8 bases from J, with 11 bases in between. This CDR3 region has 13 residues. In DNA, the CDR3 is TGCGCCAGCAGCTTGGTCGTGGGGGGAGAAGCTTTCTTT. Amino acid sequence: CASSLVVGGEAFF. Together with reference TRBV5-1 and TRBJ1-1, the CDR3 gives the full variable domain: KAGVTQTPRYLIKTRGQQVTLSCSPISGHRSVSWYQQTPGQGLQFLFEYFSETQRNKGNFPGRFSGRQFSNSRSEMNVSTLELGDSALYLCASSLVVGGEAFFGQGTRLTVV.

In its sample, this clonotype was seen a few times. In nucleotides, the CDR3 is TGTGCCAGCAGCCCCGGGACTAGCGGGATCTTAGCCAAAAACATTCAGTACTTC. It encodes CASSPGTSGILAKNIQYF. The J gene is TRBJ2-4, the V gene TRBV7-8; TRBD2 matches at 13 bases. Germline V lookup: CDR1 SGHVS, CDR2 FQNEAQ. V lost 5 bases, J lost 0 bases, and 7 bases stayed unmatched. CDR3 length: 18 residues.

About this clonotype: A much larger clone lies one base from this, so it may be a read error. The chain is built from TRBV5-1 and TRBJ1-1; D is unresolved. Germline assignment: CDR1 SGHRS and CDR2 YFSETQ. The CDR3 extends over 15 amino acids. Trimming removed 2 bases from V and 4 bases from J, with 15 bases in between. CDR3 amino acids: CASSFDCSLGTEAFF. The CDR3 DNA reads as TGCGCCAGCAGCTTTGATTGCTCACTCGGCACTGAAGCTTTCTTT.

This clonotype appeared many times. The V and J genes are TRBV10-2 and TRBJ2-7, with 7 bases fitting TRBD1. The J segment lost 10 bases and the V segment lost 7 bases, leaving 7 bases of the junction unmatched. CDR3 size: 11 residues. Per germline, CDR1 WSHSY and CDR2 SAAADI. The CDR3 nucleotides are TGCGCCAGCACCTTGGGGACAGACCAGTACTTC. Translation gives CASTLGTDQYF.

The V call is TRBV12-3 or TRBV12-4, the J call TRBJ2-7, with a weak D call TRBD2 (6 bases). Trimming pared 7 bases from V and 2 bases from J, leaving 15 bases between. This CDR3 contains 14 residues. CDR3 bases: TGTGCCAGCACATGGGCGGGGAAGACCTACGAGCAGTACTTC. This translates into CASTWAGKTYEQYF.

This clonotype was counted many times. The chain uses TRBV28 and TRBJ2-3; D may be TRBD1 or TRBD2 (5 bases each). Trimming cost V 4 bases and J 6 bases, with 17 bases left between them. CDR3 length: 15 amino acids. Germline-derived CDR1 and CDR2 are MDHEN and SYDVKM. The CDR3 DNA is TGTGCCAGCAGTTCGACGGGGCCCGCGCCGGATACGCAGTATTTT. Protein sequence: CASSSTGPAPDTQYF.

The chain recombines TRBV7-2 with TRBJ2-1, with a tentative D call TRBD1 (6 bases). V was clipped by 5 bases and J by 16 bases, with 21 bases between them. The CDR3 loop spans 13 amino acids. CDR1 is SGHTA, CDR2 FQGNSA, per germline. For the CDR3, the DNA is TGTGCCAGCAGCACCCGATCAGGGTTGGGGGCTTTCTTC. This encodes CASSTRSGLGAFF.

The chain employs TRBV20-1 and TRBJ2-5; 10 bases align to TRBD2. The V gene's germline CDR1 is DFQATT and CDR2 SNEGSKA (reference sequence). V trimming: 6 bases; J trimming: 2 bases; junction bases outside the gene matches: 3. The CDR3 runs 13 residues. The CDR3 coding sequence is TGCAGTGCAGGACTAGCGGTGCAAGAGACCCAGTACTTC. It codes for CSAGLAVQETQYF.